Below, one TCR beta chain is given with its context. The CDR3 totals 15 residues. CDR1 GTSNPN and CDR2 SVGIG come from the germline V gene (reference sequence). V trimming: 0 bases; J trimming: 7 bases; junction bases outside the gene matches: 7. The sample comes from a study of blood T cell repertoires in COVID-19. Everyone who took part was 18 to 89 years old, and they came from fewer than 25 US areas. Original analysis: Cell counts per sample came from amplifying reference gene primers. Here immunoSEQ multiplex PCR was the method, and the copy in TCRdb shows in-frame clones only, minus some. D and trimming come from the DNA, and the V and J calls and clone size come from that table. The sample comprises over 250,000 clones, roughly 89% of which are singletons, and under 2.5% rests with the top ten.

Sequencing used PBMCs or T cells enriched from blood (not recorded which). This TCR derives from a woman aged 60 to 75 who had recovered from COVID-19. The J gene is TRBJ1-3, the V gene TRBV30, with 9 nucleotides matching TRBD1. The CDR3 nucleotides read TGTGCCTGGAGTGTAGGCCGGACAGGGGAGAACACCATATATTTT. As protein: CAWSVGRTGENTIYF.